The rows below give T cell receptor beta chains drawn from one sample of a study of beta chain features in type 1 diabetes. TCRdb keeps only in-frame clones here, not all; method: immunoSEQ multiplex PCR. The data show fewer than 350,000 clones, with 15% seen just once and more than 0.015% held by the top ten. Sequencing used naive CD4+ T cells from blood. These TCRs come from a man aged 18-30 years with type 1 diabetes. Both conserved end residues are part of each CDR3. D genes are given only for firm matches.

j_call d_call v_call cdr3_aa
TRBJ2-3 TRBD1 TRBV7-8 CASSLLPGGTDTQYF
TRBJ2-5 TRBD1 TRBV15 CATIEGQGASETQYF
TRBJ1-2 . TRBV10-2 CASRDPPRGYTF
TRBJ2-5 . TRBV5-4 CASSGPTGHGETQYF
TRBJ2-1 . TRBV19 CASGDRTDEQFF
TRBJ1-4 TRBD1 TRBV13 CASSRQGSTNEKLFF
TRBJ1-3 . TRBV19 CASSIATGSGNTIYF
TRBJ2-7 . TRBV28 CASSISYEQYF
TRBJ1-1 . TRBV20-1 CSATVNTEAFF
TRBJ2-5 TRBD1 TRBV2 CASGKTGGQETQYF
TRBJ2-3 TRBD2 TRBV10-3 CAIRGTSGVTDTQYF
TRBJ2-3 . TRBV4-2 CASSHGLSGGTDTQYF
TRBJ2-2 TRBD1 TRBV28 CASSSYRGRRPGELFF
TRBJ2-7 . TRBV7-9 CASSLDGSSYEQYF
TRBJ1-1 . TRBV9 CASSVAGQNTEAFF
TRBJ2-7 TRBD2 TRBV10-3 CAISAVTSGSYEQYF
TRBJ2-1 . TRBV5-1 CASSLQGVSSYNEQFF
TRBJ2-7 . TRBV9 CASSVDRSGPYEQYF
TRBJ2-1 TRBD2 TRBV7-2 CASSVSGGAYNEQFF
TRBJ1-6 . TRBV6-5 CASSYDSNSPLHF
TRBJ2-1 TRBD2 TRBV6-5 CASRTSGGWNEQFF
TRBJ2-3 . TRBV19 CATSQGLSSDTQYF
TRBJ2-2 TRBD1 TRBV6-6 CASSGQVAGELFF
TRBJ2-5 TRBD2 TRBV7-9 CASSARLALRETQYF
TRBJ1-2 TRBD1 TRBV10-2 CASSFDRDEAGYTF
TRBJ2-1 . TRBV6-1 CASSARDTGGEQFF
TRBJ2-3 TRBD1 TRBV7-2 CASSAIGWGQGLDTQYF
TRBJ2-1 . TRBV6-1 CASSEAAIGEQFF
TRBJ2-5 . TRBV2 CASRAISETQYF
TRBJ2-1 TRBD2 TRBV5-1 CASSTSGGADNEQFF